This TCR beta chain comes out of a study of cytomegalovirus exposure and HLA in healthy donors. From germline, CDR1 is ENHRY and CDR2 SYGVKD. This CDR3 spans 14 amino acids. The V gene end was trimmed by 6 bases and the J gene end by 2 bases; junction bases not matched to a gene: 4. The sample holds a few counts of this clone. No antigen is known for it. General observations from the study: In a later analysis, parvovirus B19, influenza, CMV and Epstein-Barr virus appeared linked to several top co-occurrence clusters. A further, later analysis showed that HLA-associated TCR beta chains (compared with equally common others) were more clonally expanded. The investigators catalogued 150 to 200 TCR beta chains as cytomegalovirus-associated.

Amplification used 60 Vbeta primers and 13 Jbeta primers. Clones were read by immunoSEQ multiplex PCR, and TCRdb kept only the in-frame ones, dropping some. The sample holds approximately 150,000 clones; around two thirds are singletons and the top ten take roughly 10%. The TCR originated in a man aged 30-40 years in good health and CMV-seropositive. The specimen was PBMCs. The rearrangement links TRBV10-3 to TRBJ1-5; TRBD1 matches 7 bases. CDR3 sequence reads: CAISAGTGNQPQHF. CDR3 nucleotide sequence: TGTGCCATCAGCGCGGGGACAGGCAATCAGCCCCAGCATTTT.